Below are 2 T cell receptor beta chains sequenced from a single sample in a study of blood T cells in healthy people across ages. A J-beta primer mix and a sample-barcoded 5' primer were used in a second PCR of roughly 6 to 11 cycles. Each CDR3 protein gets one entry after TCRdb re-called the 5' RACE reads with MiXCR. The sample gives about 1 million distinct CDR3 sequences, more than 35% of which show up once; under 20% is in the top ten. The source material was blood. These receptors came from a woman aged 60-75 years in good health.

This sequence joins TRBV6-4 and TRBJ2-7; no definite D call. The CDR3 covers 11 residues. Germline values: CDR1 MRHNA, CDR2 SNTAGT. V was trimmed by 10 bases and J by 10 bases, leaving 17 bases between them. CDR3 sequence reads: CATQGWGTQYF. The CDR3 region has the DNA TGTGCCACCCAAGGGTGGGGAACCCAGTACTTC.

This chain uses TRBV10-3 with TRBJ2-7, with D possibly being TRBD1 (5 bases). The CDR3 contains 13 residues. V was cut by 4 bases and J by 1 base, with 8 bases left in between. The V gene's germline CDR1 is ENHRY and CDR2 SYGVKD. Here the CDR3 reads CAISGNRSYEQYF. The CDR3 coding sequence is TGTGCCATCAGTGGAAACAGGTCCTACGAGCAGTACTTC.